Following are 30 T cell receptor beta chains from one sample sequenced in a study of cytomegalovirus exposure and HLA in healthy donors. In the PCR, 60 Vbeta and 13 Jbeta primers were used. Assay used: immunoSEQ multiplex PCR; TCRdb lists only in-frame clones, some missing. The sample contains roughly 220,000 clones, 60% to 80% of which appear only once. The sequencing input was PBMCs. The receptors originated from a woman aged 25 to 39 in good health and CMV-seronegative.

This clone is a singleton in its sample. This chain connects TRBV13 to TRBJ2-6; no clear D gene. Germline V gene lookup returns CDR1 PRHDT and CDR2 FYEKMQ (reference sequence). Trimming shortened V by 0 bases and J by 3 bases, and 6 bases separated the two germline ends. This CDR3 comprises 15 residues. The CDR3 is CASSLGLRGANVLTF. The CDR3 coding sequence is TGTGCCAGCAGCTTAGGCCTCCGTGGGGCCAACGTCCTGACTTTC.

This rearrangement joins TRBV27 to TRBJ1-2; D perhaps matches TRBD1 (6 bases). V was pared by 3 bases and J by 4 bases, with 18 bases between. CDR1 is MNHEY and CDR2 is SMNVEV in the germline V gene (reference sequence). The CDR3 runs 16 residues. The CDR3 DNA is TGTGCCAGCAGTTTGTACAGGGCCCAAGTCGGCTATGGCTACACCTTC. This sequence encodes CASSLYRAQVGYGYTF.

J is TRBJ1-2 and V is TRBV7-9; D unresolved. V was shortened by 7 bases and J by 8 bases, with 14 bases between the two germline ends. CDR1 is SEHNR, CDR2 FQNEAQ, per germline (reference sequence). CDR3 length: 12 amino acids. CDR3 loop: CASTNSEVGYTF. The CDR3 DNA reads TGTGCCAGCACCAATTCGGAGGTCGGCTACACCTTC.

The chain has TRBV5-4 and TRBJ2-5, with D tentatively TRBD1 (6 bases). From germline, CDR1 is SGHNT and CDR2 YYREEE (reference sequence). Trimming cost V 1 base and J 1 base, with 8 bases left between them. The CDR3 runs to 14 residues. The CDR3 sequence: CASSLTGTQETQYF. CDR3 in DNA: TGTGCCAGCAGCTTGACAGGGACCCAAGAGACCCAGTACTTC.

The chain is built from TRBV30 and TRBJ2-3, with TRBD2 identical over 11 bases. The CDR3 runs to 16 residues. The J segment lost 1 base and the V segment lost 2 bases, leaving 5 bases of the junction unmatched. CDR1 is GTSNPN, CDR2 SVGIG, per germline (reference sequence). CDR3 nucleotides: TGTGCCTGGAGTAAGGGACTAGCGGTAGGCACAGATACGCAGTATTTT. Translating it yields CAWSKGLAVGTDTQYF. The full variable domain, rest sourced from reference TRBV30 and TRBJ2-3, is SQTIHQWPATLVQPVGSPLSLECTVEGTSNPNLYWYRQAAGRGLQLLFYSVGIGQISSEVPQNLSASRPQDRQFILSSKKLLLSDSGFYLCAWSKGLAVGTDTQYFGPGTRLTVL.

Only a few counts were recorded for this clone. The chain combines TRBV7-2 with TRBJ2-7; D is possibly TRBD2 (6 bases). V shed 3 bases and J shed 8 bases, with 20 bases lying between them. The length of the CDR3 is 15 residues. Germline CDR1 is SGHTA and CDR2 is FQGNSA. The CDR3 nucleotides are TGTGCCAGCAGCTTCGGGGACGGCGGGGAATTTAAGCAGTACTTC. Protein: CASSFGDGGEFKQYF.

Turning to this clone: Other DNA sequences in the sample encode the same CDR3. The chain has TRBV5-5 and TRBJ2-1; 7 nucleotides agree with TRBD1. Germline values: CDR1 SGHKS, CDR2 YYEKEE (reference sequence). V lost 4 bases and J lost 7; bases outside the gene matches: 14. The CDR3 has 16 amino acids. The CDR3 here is CASSLGDSPRVNEQFF. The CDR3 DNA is TGTGCCAGCAGCCTGGGGGACAGCCCAAGGGTAAATGAGCAGTTCTTC.

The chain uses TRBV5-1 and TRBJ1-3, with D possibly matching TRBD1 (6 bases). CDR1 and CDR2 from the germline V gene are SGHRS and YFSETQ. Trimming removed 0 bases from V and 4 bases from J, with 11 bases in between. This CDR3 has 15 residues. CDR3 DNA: TGCGCCAGCAGCTTGGGAGTCGGACAGGGAAACACCATATATTTT. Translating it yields CASSLGVGQGNTIYF.

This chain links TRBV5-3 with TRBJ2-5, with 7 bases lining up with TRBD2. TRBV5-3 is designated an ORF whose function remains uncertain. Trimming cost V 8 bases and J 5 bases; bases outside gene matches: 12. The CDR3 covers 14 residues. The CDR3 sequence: CASTVLGRDETQYF. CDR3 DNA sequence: TGTGCCAGCACGGTCTTGGGGAGGGACGAGACCCAGTACTTC.

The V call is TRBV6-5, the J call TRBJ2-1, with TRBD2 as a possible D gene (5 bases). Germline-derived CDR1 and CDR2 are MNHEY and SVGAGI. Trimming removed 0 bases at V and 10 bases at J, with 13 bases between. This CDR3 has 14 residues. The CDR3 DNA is TGTGCCAGCAGTTACTCCCGAACTAGGGCGGAGCAGTTCTTC. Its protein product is CASSYSRTRAEQFF.

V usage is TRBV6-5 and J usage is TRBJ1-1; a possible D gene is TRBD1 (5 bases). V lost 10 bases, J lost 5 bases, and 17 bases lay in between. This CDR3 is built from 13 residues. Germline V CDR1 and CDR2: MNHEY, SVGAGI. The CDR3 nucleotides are TGTGCCACTTCACGGGGGGTAGGGACTGAAGCTTTCTTT. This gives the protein CATSRGVGTEAFF.

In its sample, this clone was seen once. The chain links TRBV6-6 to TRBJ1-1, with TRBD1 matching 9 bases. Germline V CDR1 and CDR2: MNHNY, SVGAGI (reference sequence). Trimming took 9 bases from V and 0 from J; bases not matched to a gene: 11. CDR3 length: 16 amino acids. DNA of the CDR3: TGTGCCAGTCGCTCCGGACAGGGGATAATGAACACTGAAGCTTTCTTT. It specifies CASRSGQGIMNTEAFF.

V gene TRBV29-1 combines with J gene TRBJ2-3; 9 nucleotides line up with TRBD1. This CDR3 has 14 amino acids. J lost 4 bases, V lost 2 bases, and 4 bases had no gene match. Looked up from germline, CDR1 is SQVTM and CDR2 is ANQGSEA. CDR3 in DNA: TGCAGCGTTGAAACCACAGGGGGCTCAGATACGCAGTATTTT. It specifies CSVETTGGSDTQYF.

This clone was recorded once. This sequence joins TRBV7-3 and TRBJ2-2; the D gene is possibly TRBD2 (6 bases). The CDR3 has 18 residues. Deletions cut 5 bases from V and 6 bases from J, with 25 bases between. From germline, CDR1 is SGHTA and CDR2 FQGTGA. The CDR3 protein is CASSPVDLTSGVSGELFF. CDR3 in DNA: TGTGCCAGCAGCCCCGTCGATTTGACTAGTGGGGTATCCGGGGAGCTGTTTTTT.

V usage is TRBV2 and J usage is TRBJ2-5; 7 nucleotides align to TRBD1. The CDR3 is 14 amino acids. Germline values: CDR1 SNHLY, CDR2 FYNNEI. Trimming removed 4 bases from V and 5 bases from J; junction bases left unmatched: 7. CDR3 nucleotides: TGTGCCAGCAGTGGGCAGGGGGAAAGGGAGACCCAGTACTTC. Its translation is CASSGQGERETQYF. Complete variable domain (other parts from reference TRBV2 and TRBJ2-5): EPEVTQTPSHQVTQMGQEVILRCVPISNHLYFYWYRQILGQKVEFLVSFYNNEISEKSEIFDDQFSVERPDGSNFTLKIRSTKLEDSAMYFCASSGQGERETQYFGPGTRLLVL.

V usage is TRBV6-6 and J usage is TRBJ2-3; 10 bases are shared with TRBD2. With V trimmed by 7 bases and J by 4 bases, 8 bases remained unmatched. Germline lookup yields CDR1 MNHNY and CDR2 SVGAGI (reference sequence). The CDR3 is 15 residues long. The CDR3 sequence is CASKPAGGGADTQYF. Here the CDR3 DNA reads TGTGCCAGCAAACCAGCGGGAGGGGGCGCAGATACGCAGTATTTT.

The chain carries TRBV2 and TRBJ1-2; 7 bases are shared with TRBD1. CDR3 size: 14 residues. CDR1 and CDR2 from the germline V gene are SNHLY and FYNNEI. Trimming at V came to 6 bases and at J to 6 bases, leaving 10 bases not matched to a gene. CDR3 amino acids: CASRSNRDSHGYTF. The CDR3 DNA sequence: TGTGCCAGCAGATCAAACCGGGACAGTCATGGCTACACCTTC.

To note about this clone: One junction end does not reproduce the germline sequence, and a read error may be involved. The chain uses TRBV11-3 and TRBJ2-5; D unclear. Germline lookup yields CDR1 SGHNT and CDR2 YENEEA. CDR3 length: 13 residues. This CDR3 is CASSLDFQETQYF. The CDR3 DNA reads TGTGCCAGCAGCCTAGACTTTCAAGAGACCCAGTACTTC.

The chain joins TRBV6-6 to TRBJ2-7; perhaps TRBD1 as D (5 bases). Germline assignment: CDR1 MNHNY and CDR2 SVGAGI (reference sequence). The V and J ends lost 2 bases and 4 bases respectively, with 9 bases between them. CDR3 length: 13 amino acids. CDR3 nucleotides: TGTGCCAGCAGTTACGGGGCAGCGTACGAGCAGTACTTC. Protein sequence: CASSYGAAYEQYF.

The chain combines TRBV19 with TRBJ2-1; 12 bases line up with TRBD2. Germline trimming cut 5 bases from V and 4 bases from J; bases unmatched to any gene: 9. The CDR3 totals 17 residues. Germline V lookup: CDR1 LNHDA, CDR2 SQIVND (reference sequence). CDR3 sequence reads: CASSPLAGGPLYNEQFF. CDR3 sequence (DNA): TGTGCCAGTAGTCCACTAGCGGGAGGTCCCCTTTACAATGAGCAGTTCTTC.

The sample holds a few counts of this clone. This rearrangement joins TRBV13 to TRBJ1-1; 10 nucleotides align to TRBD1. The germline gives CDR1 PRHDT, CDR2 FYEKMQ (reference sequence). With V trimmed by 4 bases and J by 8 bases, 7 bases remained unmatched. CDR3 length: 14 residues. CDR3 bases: TGTGCCAGCAGCTCCGGACAGGGGGAGTTGGAAGCTTTCTTT. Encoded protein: CASSSGQGELEAFF.

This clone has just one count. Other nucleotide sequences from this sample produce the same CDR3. The CDR3, as DNA: TGCGCCAGCAGTTCCAGCGGGGGCTACAATGAGCAGTTCTTC. Its protein product is CASSSSGGYNEQFF. The rearrangement joins TRBV5-1 to TRBJ2-1; 8 positions agree with TRBD2. In germline, CDR1 is SGHRS, CDR2 YFSETQ. This CDR3 has 14 amino acids. V shed 5 bases, J shed 3 bases, and the junction held 4 bases outside the gene matches.

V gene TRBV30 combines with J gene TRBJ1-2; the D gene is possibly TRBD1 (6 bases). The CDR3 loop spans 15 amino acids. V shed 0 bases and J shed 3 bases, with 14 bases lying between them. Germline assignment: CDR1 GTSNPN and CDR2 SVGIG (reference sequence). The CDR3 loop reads CAWSVYNGGDYGYTF. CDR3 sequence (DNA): TGTGCCTGGAGTGTATATAATGGGGGCGACTATGGCTACACCTTC.

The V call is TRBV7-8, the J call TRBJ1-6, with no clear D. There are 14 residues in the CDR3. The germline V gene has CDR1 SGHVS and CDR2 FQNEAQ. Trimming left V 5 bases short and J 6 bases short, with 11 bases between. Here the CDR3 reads CASSPWGVNSPLHF. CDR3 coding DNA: TGTGCCAGCAGCCCCTGGGGAGTTAATTCACCCCTCCACTTT. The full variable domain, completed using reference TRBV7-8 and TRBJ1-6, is GAGVSQSPRYKVAKRGQDVALRCDPISGHVSLFWYQQALGQGPEFLTYFQNEAQLDKSGLPSDRFFAERPEGSVSTLKIQRTQQEDSAVYLCASSPWGVNSPLHFGNGTRLTVT.

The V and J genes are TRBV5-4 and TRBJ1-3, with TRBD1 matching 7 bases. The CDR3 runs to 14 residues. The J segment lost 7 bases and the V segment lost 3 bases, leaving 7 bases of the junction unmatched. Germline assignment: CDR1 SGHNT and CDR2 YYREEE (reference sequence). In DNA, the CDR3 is TGTGCCAGCAGCTCCGGGACAGAACAGAACACCATATATTTT. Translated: CASSSGTEQNTIYF.

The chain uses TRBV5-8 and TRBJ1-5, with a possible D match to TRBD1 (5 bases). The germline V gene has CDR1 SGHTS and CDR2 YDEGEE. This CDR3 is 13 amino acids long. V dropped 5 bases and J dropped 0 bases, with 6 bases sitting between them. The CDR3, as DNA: TGTGCCAGCAGTCAGGGTAGCAATCAGCCCCAGCATTTT. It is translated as CASSQGSNQPQHF. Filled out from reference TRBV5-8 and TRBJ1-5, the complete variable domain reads EAGVTQSPTHLIKTRGQQATLRCSPISGHTSVYWYQQALGLGLQFLLWYDEGEERNRGNFPPRFSGRQFPNYSSELNVNALELEDSALYLCASSQGSNQPQHFGDGTRLSIL.

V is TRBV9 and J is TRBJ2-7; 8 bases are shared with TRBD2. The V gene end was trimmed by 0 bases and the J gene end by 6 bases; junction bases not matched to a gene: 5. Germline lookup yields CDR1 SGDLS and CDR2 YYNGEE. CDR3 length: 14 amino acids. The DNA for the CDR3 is TGTGCCAGCAGCGTAGCGGGAGGGCCGAGCGAGCAGTACTTC. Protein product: CASSVAGGPSEQYF.

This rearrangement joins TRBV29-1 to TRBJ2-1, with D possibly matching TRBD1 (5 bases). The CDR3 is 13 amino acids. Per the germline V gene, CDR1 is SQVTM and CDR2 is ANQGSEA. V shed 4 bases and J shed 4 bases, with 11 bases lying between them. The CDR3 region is CSVGQFGYNEQFF. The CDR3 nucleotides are TGCAGCGTTGGACAGTTTGGTTACAATGAGCAGTTCTTC.

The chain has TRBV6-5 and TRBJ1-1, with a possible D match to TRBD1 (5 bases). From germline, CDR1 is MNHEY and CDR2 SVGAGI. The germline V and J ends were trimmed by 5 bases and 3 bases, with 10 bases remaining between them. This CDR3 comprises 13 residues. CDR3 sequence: CASSGTGDTEAFF. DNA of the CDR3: TGTGCCAGCAGTGGGACGGGAGACACTGAAGCTTTCTTT.

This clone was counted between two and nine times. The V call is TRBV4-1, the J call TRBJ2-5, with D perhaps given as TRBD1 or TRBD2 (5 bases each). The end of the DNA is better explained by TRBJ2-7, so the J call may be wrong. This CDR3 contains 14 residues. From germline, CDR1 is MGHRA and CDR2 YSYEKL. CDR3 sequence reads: CASSHPVLGHEQYF. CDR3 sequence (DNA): TGCGCCAGCAGCCACCCAGTCCTGGGACACGAGCAGTACTTC.